The T cell receptor (beta chain) under discussion was sequenced for a study of shared clonotypes between healthy human individuals. Study-wide findings and caveats: Despite large depth, rarefaction showed incomplete sorted-subset sequencing. Approximately 5.1% was the fraction of naive CD4 clonotypes found shared across a few donors. Larger richness was generally estimated for naive than memory subsets.

CDR3 length equals 13 residues. CDR1 and CDR2 (germline): MNHNY, SVGAGI (reference sequence). V was cut by 6 bases and J by 4 bases, with 12 bases left in between. As concerns this clone: Its antigen remains unknown.

Adult Caucasians living in Nashville, Tennessee made up all of the donors. Assay used: immunoSEQ multiplex PCR; TCRdb lists only in-frame clones, some missing. In the table there are roughly 2,500,000 clones, 93% of which are singletons. Sequencing was performed on naive CD4+ T cells from PBMCs. Noted subset: CD45RA+ positively selected. The TCR sequence derives from a man younger than 30 in good health. Some clones in this sample may be carry-over from other donors' samples. The chain carries TRBV6-6 and TRBJ1-2, with unresolved D. CDR3 DNA: TGTGCCAGCAGACCCGACGGCTCCTATGGCTACACCTTC. Amino acids: CASRPDGSYGYTF.